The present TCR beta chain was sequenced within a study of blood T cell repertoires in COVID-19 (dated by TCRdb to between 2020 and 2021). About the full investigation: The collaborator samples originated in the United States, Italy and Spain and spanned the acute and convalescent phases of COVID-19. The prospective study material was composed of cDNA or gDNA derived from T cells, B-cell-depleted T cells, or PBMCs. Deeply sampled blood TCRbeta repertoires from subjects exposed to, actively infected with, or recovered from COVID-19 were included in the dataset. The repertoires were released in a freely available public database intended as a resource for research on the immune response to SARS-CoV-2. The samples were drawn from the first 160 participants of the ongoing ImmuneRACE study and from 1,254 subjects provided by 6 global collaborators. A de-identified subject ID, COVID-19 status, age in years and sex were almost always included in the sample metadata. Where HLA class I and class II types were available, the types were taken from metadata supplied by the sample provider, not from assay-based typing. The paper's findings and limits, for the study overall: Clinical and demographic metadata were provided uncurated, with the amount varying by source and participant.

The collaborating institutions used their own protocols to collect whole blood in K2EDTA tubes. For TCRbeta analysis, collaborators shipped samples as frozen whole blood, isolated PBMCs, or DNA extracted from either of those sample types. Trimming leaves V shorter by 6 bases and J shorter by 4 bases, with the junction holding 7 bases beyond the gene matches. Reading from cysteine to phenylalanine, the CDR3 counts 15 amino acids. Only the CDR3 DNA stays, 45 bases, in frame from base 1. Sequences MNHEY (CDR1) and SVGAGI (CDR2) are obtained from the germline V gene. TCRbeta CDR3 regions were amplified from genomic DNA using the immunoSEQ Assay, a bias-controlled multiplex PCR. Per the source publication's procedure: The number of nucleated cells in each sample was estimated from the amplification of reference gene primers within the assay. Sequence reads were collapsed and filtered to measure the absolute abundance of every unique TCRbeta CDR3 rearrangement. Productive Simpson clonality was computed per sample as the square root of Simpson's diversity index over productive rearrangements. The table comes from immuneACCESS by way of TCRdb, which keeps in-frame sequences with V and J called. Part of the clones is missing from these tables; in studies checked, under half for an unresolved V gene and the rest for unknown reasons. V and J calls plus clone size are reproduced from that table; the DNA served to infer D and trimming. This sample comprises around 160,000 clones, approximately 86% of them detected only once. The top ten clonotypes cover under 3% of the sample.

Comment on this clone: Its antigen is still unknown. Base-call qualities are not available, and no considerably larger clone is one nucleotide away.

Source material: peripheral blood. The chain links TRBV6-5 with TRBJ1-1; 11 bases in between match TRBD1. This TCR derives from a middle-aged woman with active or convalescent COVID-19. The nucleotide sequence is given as TGTGCCAGCAGCCTTCCCGGGACAGGGGGCACTGAAGCTTTCTTT. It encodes CASSLPGTGGTEAFF.